This TCR beta chain was identified during a study of T cell changes during pregnancy in multiple sclerosis. The table came from immunoSEQ multiplex PCR; TCRdb's copy has only in-frame clones and leaves some out. Of around 20,000 clones in the sample, under 90% were seen once. This material consisted of CD8+ T cells from peripheral blood mononuclear cells, taken after pregnancy. This clonotype was obtained from a female donor with multiple sclerosis, enrolled in a pregnancy study.

The CDR3 DNA reads TGTGCCAGCAATCAGCGCTCCGGGGAGCTGTTTTTT. As protein: CASNQRSGELFF. The V gene is TRBV5-4, the J gene TRBJ2-2; the D is unclear. The length of the CDR3 is 12 residues. V lost 6 bases to trimming and J lost 6 bases, with 9 bases between them. Germline V CDR1 and CDR2: SGHNT, YYREEE (reference sequence). Together with reference TRBV5-4 and TRBJ2-2, the CDR3 gives the full variable domain: ETGVTQSPTHLIKTRGQQVTLRCSSQSGHNTVSWYQQALGQGPQFIFQYYREEENGRGNFPPRFSGLQFPNYSSELNVNALELDDSALYLCASNQRSGELFFGEGSRLTVL.